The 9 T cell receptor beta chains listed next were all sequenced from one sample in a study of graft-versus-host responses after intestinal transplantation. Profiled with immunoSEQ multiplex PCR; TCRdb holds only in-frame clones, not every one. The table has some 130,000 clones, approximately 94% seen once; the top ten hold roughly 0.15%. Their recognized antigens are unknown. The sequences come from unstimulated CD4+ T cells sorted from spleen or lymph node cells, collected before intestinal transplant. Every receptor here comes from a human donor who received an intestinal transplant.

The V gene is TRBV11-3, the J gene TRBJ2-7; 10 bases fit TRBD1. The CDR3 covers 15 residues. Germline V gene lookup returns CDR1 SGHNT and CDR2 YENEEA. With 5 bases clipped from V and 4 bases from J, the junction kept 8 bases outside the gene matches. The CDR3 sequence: CASSTPTGGRYEQYF. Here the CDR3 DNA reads TGTGCCAGCAGCACTCCGACAGGGGGCAGGTACGAGCAGTACTTC. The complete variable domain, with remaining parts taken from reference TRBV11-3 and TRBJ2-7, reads EAGVVQSPRYKIIEKKQPVAFWCNPISGHNTLYWYLQNLGQGPELLIRYENEEAVDDSQLPKDRFSAERLKGVDSTLKIQPAELGDSAVYLCASSTPTGGRYEQYFGPGTRLTVT.

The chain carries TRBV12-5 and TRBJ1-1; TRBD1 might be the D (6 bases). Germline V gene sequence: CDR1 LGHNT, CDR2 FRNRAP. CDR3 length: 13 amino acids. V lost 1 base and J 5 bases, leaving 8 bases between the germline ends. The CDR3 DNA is TGTGCTAGTGGTTTGGAAGACAGGACTGAAGCTTTCTTT. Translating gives CASGLEDRTEAFF.

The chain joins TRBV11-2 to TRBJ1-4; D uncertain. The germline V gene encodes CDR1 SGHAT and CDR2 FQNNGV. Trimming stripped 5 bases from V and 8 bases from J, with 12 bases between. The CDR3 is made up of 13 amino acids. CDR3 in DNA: TGTGCCAGCAGCAGGGCCCGCGGCGAAAAACTGTTTTTT. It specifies CASSRARGEKLFF.

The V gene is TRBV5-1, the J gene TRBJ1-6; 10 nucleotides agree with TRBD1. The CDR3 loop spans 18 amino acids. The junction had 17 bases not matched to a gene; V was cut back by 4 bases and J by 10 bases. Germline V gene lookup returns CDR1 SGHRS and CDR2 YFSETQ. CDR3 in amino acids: CASSDNPLTGGNDSPLHF. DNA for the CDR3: TGCGCCAGCAGCGATAATCCATTGACAGGGGGCAATGACTCACCCCTCCACTTT.

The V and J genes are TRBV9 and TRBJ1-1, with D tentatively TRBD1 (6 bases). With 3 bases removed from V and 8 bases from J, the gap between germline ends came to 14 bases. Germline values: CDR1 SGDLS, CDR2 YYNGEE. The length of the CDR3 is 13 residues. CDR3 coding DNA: TGTGCCAGCAGCGCGGATACCGGGACAGAAGCTTTCTTT. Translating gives CASSADTGTEAFF. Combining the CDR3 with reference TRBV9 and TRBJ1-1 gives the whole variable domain DSGVTQTPKHLITATGQRVTLRCSPRSGDLSVYWYQQSLDQGLQFLIQYYNGEERAKGNILERFSAQQFPDLHSELNLSSLELGDSALYFCASSADTGTEAFFGQGTRLTVV.

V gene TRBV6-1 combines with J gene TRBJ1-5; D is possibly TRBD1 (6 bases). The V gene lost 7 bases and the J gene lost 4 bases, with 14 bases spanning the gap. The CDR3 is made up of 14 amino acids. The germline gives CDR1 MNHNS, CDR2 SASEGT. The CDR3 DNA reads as TGTGCCAGCACCAGAGGGGGGCCTAATCAGCCCCAGCATTTT. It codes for CASTRGGPNQPQHF.

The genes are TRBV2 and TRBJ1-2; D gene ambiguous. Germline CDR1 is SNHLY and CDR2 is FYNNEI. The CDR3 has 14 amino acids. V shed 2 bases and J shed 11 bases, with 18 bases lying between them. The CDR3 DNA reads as TGTGCCAGCAGTGAAAAGGGTTCGCCCTCGGGTTACACCTTC. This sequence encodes CASSEKGSPSGYTF.

The CDR3 DNA follows: TGTGCCAGCAGCTTACTCGGGACAGGGATCTTGTCTAATGAAAAACTGTTTTTT. It encodes CASSLLGTGILSNEKLFF. V is TRBV7-9 and J is TRBJ1-4, with 9 bases that match TRBD1. There are 18 residues in the CDR3. V was pared by 2 bases and J by 3 bases, with 10 bases of the junction left unmatched. Germline V gives CDR1 SEHNR, CDR2 FQNEAQ (reference sequence).

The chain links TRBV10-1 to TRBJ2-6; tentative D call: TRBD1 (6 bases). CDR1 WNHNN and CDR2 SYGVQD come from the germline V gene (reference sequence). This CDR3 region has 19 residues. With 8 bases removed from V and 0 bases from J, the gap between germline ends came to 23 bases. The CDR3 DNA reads TGCGCCAGCCCCACTTGGGGGCCAAGACAGAACTCTGGGGCCAACGTCCTGACTTTC. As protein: CASPTWGPRQNSGANVLTF.